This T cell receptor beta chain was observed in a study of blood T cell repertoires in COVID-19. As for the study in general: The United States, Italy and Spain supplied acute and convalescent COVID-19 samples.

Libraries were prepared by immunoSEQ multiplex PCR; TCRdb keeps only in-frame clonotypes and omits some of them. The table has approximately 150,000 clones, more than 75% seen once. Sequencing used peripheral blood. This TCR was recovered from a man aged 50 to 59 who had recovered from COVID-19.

The CDR3 is CASSPLDTDGEQYF. Written as DNA, the CDR3 is TGTGCCAGCTCACCATTGGACACCGACGGTGAGCAGTACTTC. The J gene is TRBJ2-7, the V gene TRBV18; D is perhaps TRBD1 (5 bases). Germline CDR1 KGHSH, CDR2 LQKENI. CDR3 length: 14 amino acids. V lost 2 bases and J 7 bases, leaving 15 bases between the germline ends.